Each of the 14 T cell receptor beta chains below was sequenced from the same sample in a study of T-cell reconstitution after alpha-beta-depleted transplantation in children. TCRbeta library construction was performed incorporating unique molecular identifiers. One entry per CDR3 protein results from TCRdb running MiXCR on the PCR reads. This table has around 420,000 distinct CDR3 sequences, around 15% appearing once. The material was PBMCs, mostly from graft donor cells, obtained 360 days after TCRalphabeta/CD19-depleted stem cell transplant. These receptors all stem from a boy under three years old who had a stem cell transplant for Wiskott-Aldrich syndrome, so the T cells may come from the graft donor.

The V and J genes are TRBV7-8 and TRBJ2-1; a possible D gene is TRBD2 (5 bases). Trimming pared 5 bases from V and 5 bases from J, leaving 22 bases between. CDR3 length equals 17 residues. CDR1 and CDR2 from the germline V gene are SGHVS and FQNEAQ. The CDR3: CASSTLPDWIKDNEQFF. The CDR3, as DNA: TGTGCCAGCAGCACTCTCCCGGACTGGATAAAGGACAATGAGCAGTTCTTC.

This clonotype came up a few times. V is TRBV7-8 and J is TRBJ1-6; D call uncertain. The V and J ends lost 5 bases and 7 bases respectively, with 12 bases between them. Germline lookup yields CDR1 SGHVS and CDR2 FQNEAQ. The CDR3 covers 14 residues. As DNA, the CDR3 is TGTGCCAGCAGCCCCCGGACTCACAATTCACCCCTCCACTTT. Its translation is CASSPRTHNSPLHF.

This clonotype was observed a handful of times. The gene calls are TRBV5-1 and TRBJ2-1; 7 nucleotides align to TRBD2. The CDR3 sequence is 18 residues long. Per germline, CDR1 SGHRS and CDR2 YFSETQ. With V trimmed by 4 bases and J by 0 bases, 13 bases remained unmatched. In nucleotides, the CDR3 is TGCGCCAGCAGCGGTGGAAGTACGCGGGGGAGCTCCTACAATGAGCAGTTCTTC. This gives the protein CASSGGSTRGSSYNEQFF.

The sample holds many counts of this clonotype. The rearrangement uses TRBV4-3 and TRBJ2-7, with D maybe TRBD1 (6 bases). V lost 0 bases and J lost 2, with 11 bases in between. The CDR3 is 15 amino acids. Germline V lookup: CDR1 LGHNA, CDR2 YSLEER. The CDR3 protein is CASSQDTGRTYEQYF. DNA for the CDR3: TGCGCCAGCAGCCAAGACACAGGGCGAACCTACGAGCAGTACTTC.

The rearrangement uses TRBV5-5 and TRBJ2-7; D gene ambiguous. CDR1 is SGHKS and CDR2 is YYEKEE in the germline V gene (reference sequence). This CDR3 has 14 amino acids. Deletions cut 1 base from V and 1 base from J, with 9 bases between. CDR3 residues: CASSLIGGSYEQYF. DNA of the CDR3: TGTGCCAGCAGCTTGATCGGCGGTTCCTACGAGCAGTACTTC.

This CDR3 reads CATAGGAKNIQYF. CDR3 bases: TGTGCCACCGCAGGGGGGGCCAAAAACATTCAGTACTTC. The chain is built from TRBV6-6 and TRBJ2-4; D perhaps matches TRBD1 (7 bases). V was trimmed by 10 bases and J by 1 base, leaving 11 bases between them. The germline V gene encodes CDR1 MNHNY and CDR2 SVGAGI (reference sequence). There are 13 residues in the CDR3.

The gene calls are TRBV12-3 or TRBV12-4 and TRBJ2-1; TRBD2 matches 10 bases. This CDR3 contains 15 residues. After removal of 5 bases from V and 9 bases from J, the junction contained 10 bases not matched to a gene. The CDR3 spells CASSGTAGGPFEQFF. The CDR3 DNA follows: TGTGCCAGCAGTGGGACAGCGGGAGGGCCATTTGAGCAGTTCTTC.

This clonotype has just a few counts. The CDR3 coding sequence is TGCGCCAGCAGCCACTCGCGTGGTCAGGCTGTCGACGAGCAGTACTTC. Amino acid sequence: CASSHSRGQAVDEQYF. The rearrangement uses TRBV4-1 and TRBJ2-7; D is uncertain. V dropped 3 bases and J dropped 5 bases, with 20 bases sitting between them. CDR3 length equals 16 residues. Germline-derived CDR1 and CDR2 are MGHRA and YSYEKL.

V usage is TRBV29-1 and J usage is TRBJ2-3, with 8 bases identical to TRBD1. The CDR3 is 13 amino acids. CDR1 is SQVTM, CDR2 ANQGSEA, per germline. The trim removed 5 bases at V and 9 bases at J, leaving 10 bases unmatched. The CDR3 DNA sequence: TGCAGCGTTCTCCGGGACAGGAAGGTCACGCAGTATTTT. Its translation: CSVLRDRKVTQYF.

The chain combines TRBV11-2 with TRBJ2-7, with D perhaps matching TRBD1 (5 bases). Germline lookup yields CDR1 SGHAT and CDR2 FQNNGV. The CDR3 runs 16 residues. Trimming pared 2 bases from V and 0 bases from J, leaving 14 bases between. The CDR3 is CASSLNQGITSYEQYF. DNA for the CDR3: TGTGCCAGCAGCTTAAATCAGGGAATAACCTCCTACGAGCAGTACTTC.

J is TRBJ1-1 and V is TRBV29-1; D not certain. The germline gives CDR1 SQVTM, CDR2 ANQGSEA. V was shortened by 4 bases and J by 1 base, with 7 bases between the two germline ends. The CDR3 has 12 residues. The DNA for the CDR3 is TGCAGCGTTGGCCCCAGGAACACTGAAGCTTTCTTT. Amino acids: CSVGPRNTEAFF.

This clonotype was detected only a few times. The V and J genes are TRBV24-1 and TRBJ2-7; TRBD2 matches at 8 bases. CDR3 length: 14 amino acids. J was trimmed by 3 bases and V by 5 bases; bases with no gene match: 5. The germline CDR1 and CDR2 sequences are KGHDR and SFDVKD. For the CDR3, the DNA is TGTGCCACCAGTGGTACTAGCGGAGACTACGAGCAGTACTTC. Its translation: CATSGTSGDYEQYF.

The chain recombines TRBV24-1 with TRBJ2-3; D not certain. The CDR3 loop spans 14 amino acids. Germline CDR1 reads KGHDR; CDR2 reads SFDVKD. Trimming left V 0 bases short and J 6 bases short, with 9 bases between. CDR3 loop: CATSDLAESDTQYF. The CDR3 DNA reads as TGTGCCACCAGTGATTTGGCGGAGTCGGATACGCAGTATTTT.

This clonotype was recorded a few times. V and J are TRBV6-1 and TRBJ1-2, with D perhaps TRBD1 (5 bases). The CDR3 loop spans 14 amino acids. The germline CDR1 and CDR2 sequences are MNHNS and SASEGT. V lost 7 bases, J lost 1 base, and 13 bases lay in between. The CDR3 reads CASIPWGGNYGYTF. The CDR3 region has the DNA TGTGCCAGCATCCCATGGGGGGGTAACTATGGCTACACCTTC.